Listed below are T cell receptor beta chains from one sample, sequenced in a study of T cells in tuberculosis. Using immunoSEQ multiplex PCR, the repertoire was profiled, and TCRdb retains in-frame clones only, with some absent. Seen here are roughly 59,000 clones, approximately 80% observed once, and the top ten hold 9.5% to 15%. The sample was CD1b-GMM tetramer-negative cells sorted from PBMCs. The receptors shown here come from an adult woman with latent tuberculosis. Each CDR3 is given with its conserved first and last residue. D genes are given only for firm matches. Some rows mark clone size as missing; the rest say once, few, many or name a class of expanded clone.

TRBV7-2	NA	TRBJ2-7	NA	CASSEGAGGYEQYF	TGTGCCAGCAGCGAAGGGGCAGGGGGGTACGAGCAGTACTTC
TRBV28	NA	TRBJ1-1	NA	CASSFADSLNTEAFF	TGTGCCAGCAGTTTCGCGGACAGTTTGAACACTGAAGCTTTCTTT
TRBV2	NA	TRBJ1-2	few	CASSDRGGNGYTF	TGTGCCAGCAGCGATAGGGGGGGCAATGGCTACACCTTC
TRBV6-5	TRBD1	TRBJ1-2	NA	CASSGRGRKNYGYTF	TGTGCCAGCAGTGGCAGGGGGCGCAAGAACTATGGCTACACCTTC
TRBV7-2	TRBD2	TRBJ2-1	NA	CASSLSSGMDNEQFF	TGTGCCAGCAGCCTTTCTAGCGGTATGGACAATGAGCAGTTCTTC
TRBV2	NA	TRBJ1-2	NA	CASSLRLSGGNGYTF	TGTGCCAGCAGCCTAAGGTTATCGGGGGGGAATGGCTACACCTTC
TRBV6-5	TRBD2	TRBJ2-7	NA	CASSYSTSGFFYEQYF	TGTGCCAGCAGTTACTCGACTAGCGGGTTCTTCTACGAGCAGTACTTC
TRBV11-2	NA	TRBJ2-7	once	CASSASWGDYEQYF	TGTGCCAGCAGCGCCTCCTGGGGGGACTACGAGCAGTACTTC
TRBV27	NA	TRBJ1-1	NA	CASSRSGLTNTEAFF	TGTGCCAGCAGTCGTTCGGGACTCACGAACACTGAAGCTTTCTTT
TRBV7-2	TRBD1	TRBJ2-6	NA	CASSSQGVAGANVLTF	TGTGCCAGCAGCTCACAGGGGGTCGCCGGGGCCAACGTCCTGACTTTC
TRBV18	NA	TRBJ1-6	NA	CASSGQGYNSPLHF	TGTGCCAGCTCGGGCCAGGGCTATAATTCACCCCTCCACTTT
TRBV7-9	NA	TRBJ2-7	once	CASSLGIAARQYF	TGTGCCAGCAGCTTAGGTATCGCGGCGAGGCAGTACTTC
TRBV18	TRBD2	TRBJ2-3	NA	CASSPGTRDDTQYF	TGTGCCAGCTCACCAGGGACTAGGGACGATACGCAGTATTTT
TRBV28	TRBD1	TRBJ2-7	NA	CASRLPGQTYEQYF	TGTGCCAGCAGACTACCGGGACAGACCTACGAGCAGTACTTC
TRBV12-5	NA	TRBJ2-3	NA	CASGQNTDTQYF	TGTGCTAGTGGTCAGAATACAGATACGCAGTATTTT
TRBV6-1	TRBD1	TRBJ1-4	NA	CASSLDRGPGEKLFF	TGTGCCAGCAGTTTGGACAGGGGGCCTGGGGAAAAACTGTTTTTT
TRBV28	NA	TRBJ2-7	NA	CASSLEARTYEQYF	TGTGCCAGCAGTTTAGAGGCCCGAACCTACGAGCAGTACTTC
TRBV12-5	NA	TRBJ2-5	NA	CASGESGSSPPQYF	TGTGCTAGTGGTGAATCCGGGTCCTCGCCCCCGCAGTACTTC
TRBV5-6	NA	TRBJ2-5	NA	CASSPNVGSRYQETQYF	TGTGCCAGCAGCCCCAACGTGGGGAGCCGGTACCAAGAGACCCAGTACTTC
TRBV19	NA	TRBJ1-2	NA	CASLTGNYGYTF	TGTGCCAGCCTGACGGGGAACTATGGCTACACCTTC
TRBV10-3	NA	TRBJ1-2	NA	CAIRGRANYGYTF	TGTGCCATCAGGGGGAGGGCTAACTATGGCTACACCTTC
TRBV14	NA	TRBJ1-2	NA	CASSQVREGISGYTF	TGTGCCAGCAGCCAAGTTAGGGAGGGAATCTCTGGCTACACCTTC
TRBV5-1	NA	TRBJ1-2	NA	CASSSGTPRRYGYTF	TGCGCCAGCAGCTCTGGGACACCGAGGAGGTATGGCTACACCTTC
TRBV13	NA	TRBJ1-4	NA	CASSLTETNEKLFF	TGTGCCAGCAGCTTGACAGAAACTAATGAAAAACTGTTTTTT